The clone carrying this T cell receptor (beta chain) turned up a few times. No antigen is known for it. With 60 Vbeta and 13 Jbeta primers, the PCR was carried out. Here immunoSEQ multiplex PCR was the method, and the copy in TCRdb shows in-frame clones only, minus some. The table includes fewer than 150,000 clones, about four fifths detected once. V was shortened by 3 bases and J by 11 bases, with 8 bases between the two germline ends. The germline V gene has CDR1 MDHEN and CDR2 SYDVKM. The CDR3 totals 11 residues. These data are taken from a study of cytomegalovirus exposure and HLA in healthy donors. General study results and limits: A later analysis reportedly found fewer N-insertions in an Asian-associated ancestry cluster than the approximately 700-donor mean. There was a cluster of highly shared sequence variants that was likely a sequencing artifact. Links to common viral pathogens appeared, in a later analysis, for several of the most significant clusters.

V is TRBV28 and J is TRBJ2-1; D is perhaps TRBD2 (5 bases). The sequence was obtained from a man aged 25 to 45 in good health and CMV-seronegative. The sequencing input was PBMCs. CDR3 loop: CASSLSSQQFF. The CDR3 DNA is TGTGCCAGCAGTTTGTCTAGCCAGCAGTTCTTC.